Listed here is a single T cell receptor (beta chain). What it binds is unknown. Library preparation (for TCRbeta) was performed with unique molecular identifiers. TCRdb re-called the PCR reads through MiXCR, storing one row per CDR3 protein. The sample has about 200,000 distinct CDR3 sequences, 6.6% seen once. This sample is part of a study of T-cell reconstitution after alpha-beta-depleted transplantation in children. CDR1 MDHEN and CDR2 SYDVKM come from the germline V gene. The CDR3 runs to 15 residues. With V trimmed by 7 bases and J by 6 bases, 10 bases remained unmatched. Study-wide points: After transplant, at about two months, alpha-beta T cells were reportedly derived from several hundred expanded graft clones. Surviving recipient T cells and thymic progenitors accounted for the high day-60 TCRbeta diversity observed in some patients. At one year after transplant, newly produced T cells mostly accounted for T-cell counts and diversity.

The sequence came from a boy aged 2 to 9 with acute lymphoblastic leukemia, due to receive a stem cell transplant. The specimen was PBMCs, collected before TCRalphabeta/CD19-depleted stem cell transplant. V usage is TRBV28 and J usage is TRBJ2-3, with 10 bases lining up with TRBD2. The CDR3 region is CASTPAGGPGDTQYF. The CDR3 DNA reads TGTGCCAGCACCCCAGCGGGAGGGCCCGGGGATACGCAGTATTTT. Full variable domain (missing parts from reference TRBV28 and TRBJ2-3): DVKVTQSSRYLVKRTGEKVFLECVQDMDHENMFWYRQDPGLGLRLIYFSYDVKMKEKGDIPEGYSVSREKKERFSLILESASTNQTSMYLCASTPAGGPGDTQYFGPGTRLTVL.